This TCR beta chain originates from a study of Graves' ophthalmopathy and Graves' hyperthyroidism. Study outcomes and limitations: Blood shared most expanded thyroid clonotypes above 0.001 frequency. Discriminating ophthalmopathy from stable hyperthyroidism, a 13-signature model attained a sensitivity of under 90% and a specificity of approximately 77%.

Details on this clonotype: Its antigen is still unknown.

Amplified TCR beta CDR3 regions were obtained using RNA transcripts as template. Following a first-round RT-PCR that used HTBI primers, a second-round multiplex PCR was carried out. Each CDR3 protein gets one entry after TCRdb re-called the multiplex PCR reads with MiXCR. The table lists about 660,000 distinct CDR3 sequences, about two fifths of them singletons, with over 2.5% in the top ten. The CDR3 sequence is 18 residues long. The germline V gene has CDR1 MGHDK and CDR2 SYGVNS. V was pared by 4 bases and J by 4 bases, with 22 bases between. The sample comprised peripheral blood. The chain couples TRBV25-1 to TRBJ1-4, with D maybe TRBD1 (5 bases). This receptor was obtained from an adult man with Graves' ophthalmopathy. DNA of the CDR3: TGTGCCAGCAGTGCTAGAGATCTGGGGCAGGCCCATAATGAAAAACTGTTTTTT. Its protein is CASSARDLGQAHNEKLFF.